These 26 T cell receptor beta chains came from one sample sequenced in a study of beta chain features in type 1 diabetes. Of the isolated RNA, all was reverse transcribed, and so the sequenced material was expressed TCRB transcripts. Assay: immunoSEQ multiplex PCR; the TCRdb copy retains only in-frame clones and omits some. Of about 140,000 clones in the sample, 9% to 10% were seen once. Sequences were obtained from central memory CD4+ T cells from blood. The receptors stem from a woman in her thirties or forties in good health.

This clone was recorded a few times. This chain links TRBV6-1 with TRBJ1-2, with D maybe TRBD1 (6 bases). The V end lost 2 bases, the J end lost 4 bases, and 14 bases lay between the germline ends. Germline assignment: CDR1 MNHNS and CDR2 SASEGT. This CDR3 is 15 amino acids long. CDR3 in amino acids: CASSELGGAGYGYTF. The CDR3, as DNA: TGTGCCAGCAGTGAATTAGGGGGGGCAGGCTATGGCTACACCTTC.

This chain connects TRBV5-4 to TRBJ2-3, with 7 positions matching TRBD2. Germline CDR1 is SGHNT and CDR2 is YYREEE (reference sequence). This CDR3 contains 16 residues. The V and J ends lost 3 bases and 2 bases, in that order; junction bases with no gene match: 9. Here the CDR3 DNA reads TGTGCCAGCAGCTCCCTCGGGCGGGGGAACACAGATACGCAGTATTTT. Translated: CASSSLGRGNTDTQYF.

The chain combines TRBV5-4 with TRBJ2-5, with 7 bases fitting TRBD1. V was pared by 2 bases and J by 2 bases, with 6 bases of the junction left unmatched. Germline CDR1 is SGHNT and CDR2 is YYREEE (reference sequence). This CDR3 has 15 residues. CDR3 coding DNA: TGTGCCAGCAGCTTAGACCCAGGGGGACAAGAGACCCAGTACTTC. Amino acid sequence: CASSLDPGGQETQYF.

This clone was seen a handful of times. The chain couples TRBV27 to TRBJ1-4, with D possibly being TRBD1 (5 bases). Germline CDR1 reads MNHEY; CDR2 reads SMNVEV (reference sequence). The CDR3 has 14 amino acids. Trimming took 2 bases from V and 7 from J, leaving 11 bases between them. The CDR3 DNA reads TGTGCCAGCAGTTTAAAGGGAGGGACTGAAAAACTGTTTTTT. This codes for CASSLKGGTEKLFF.

This clone occurred a few times. The genes are TRBV2 and TRBJ1-4, with 9 bases matching TRBD1. Germline trimming cut 6 bases from V and 8 bases from J; bases unmatched to any gene: 7. The CDR3 consists of 14 residues. CDR1 and CDR2 (germline): SNHLY, FYNNEI. The CDR3 reads CASSVGTGKEKLFF. The CDR3 nucleotides are TGTGCCAGCAGCGTCGGGACAGGGAAGGAAAAACTGTTTTTT.

The chain couples TRBV9 to TRBJ2-3; the match to TRBD2 covers 7 bases. CDR3 size: 17 residues. Germline loops: CDR1 SGDLS, CDR2 YYNGEE. J lost 2 bases, V lost 0 bases, and 9 bases had no gene match. The CDR3: CASSVGATGGTTDTQYF. DNA of the CDR3: TGTGCCAGCAGCGTAGGGGCTACGGGGGGAACCACAGATACGCAGTATTTT.

This clone has a handful of counts. This chain links TRBV7-2 with TRBJ1-2; D perhaps matches TRBD1 (6 bases). V was cut by 6 bases and J by 4 bases, with 18 bases left in between. Per germline, CDR1 SGHTA and CDR2 FQGNSA. This CDR3 is built from 15 residues. CDR3 region: CASRPQGTPTYGYTF. The CDR3 region has the DNA TGTGCCAGCAGGCCACAGGGAACCCCAACCTATGGCTACACCTTC.

This clone occurred a few times. The chain has TRBV5-1 and TRBJ1-4; possible D gene TRBD1, 6 bases. Trimming stripped 4 bases from V and 7 bases from J, with 17 bases between. From germline, CDR1 is SGHRS and CDR2 YFSETQ. The CDR3 contains 15 residues. The CDR3 loop reads CASSLLGGGGEKLFF. The DNA for the CDR3 is TGCGCCAGCAGCCTTCTAGGCGGGGGCGGTGAAAAACTGTTTTTT.

This clone was observed a handful of times. The chain joins TRBV7-9 to TRBJ1-1; D not resolved. CDR3 length: 15 amino acids. Trimming removed 5 bases at V and 0 bases at J, with 13 bases between. Germline V gives CDR1 SEHNR, CDR2 FQNEAQ (reference sequence). The CDR3 bases are TGTGCCAGCAGCCCAGAGGGAGCCATGAACACTGAAGCTTTCTTT. Its protein product is CASSPEGAMNTEAFF.

This clone showed up many times. The V and J genes are TRBV7-2 and TRBJ1-2; 10 nucleotides agree with TRBD1. V was pared by 7 bases and J by 4 bases, with 9 bases of the junction left unmatched. CDR3 size: 15 residues. The germline V gene encodes CDR1 SGHTA and CDR2 FQGNSA. The CDR3 DNA reads as TGTGCCAGCAACAGGGACAGGGGAGATCGCTATGGCTACACCTTC. This sequence encodes CASNRDRGDRYGYTF.

This clone was recorded once. The chain links TRBV6-1 to TRBJ2-2; 10 bases fit TRBD1. Germline CDR1 reads MNHNS; CDR2 reads SASEGT. CDR3 length: 15 amino acids. Trimming at V came to 9 bases and at J to 7 bases, leaving 11 bases not matched to a gene. The CDR3 DNA sequence: TGTGCCAGTATCCCGGGACAGGGGCCGTACGGGGAGCTGTTTTTT. The encoded protein is CASIPGQGPYGELFF.

There are a few counts of this clone. The chain employs TRBV6-5 and TRBJ2-2; TRBD2 might be the D (6 bases). In germline, CDR1 is MNHEY, CDR2 SVGAGI. CDR3 length: 14 amino acids. Trimming stripped 4 bases from V and 7 bases from J, with 13 bases between. This CDR3 is CASSSKAGRGELFF. The DNA for the CDR3 is TGTGCCAGCAGTTCCAAAGCGGGCCGCGGGGAGCTGTTTTTT.

In this sample, this clone turned up a few times. The CDR3 region is CASSIGGGADEAFF. In DNA, the CDR3 is TGTGCCAGTAGTATAGGAGGGGGCGCGGATGAAGCTTTCTTT. The chain carries TRBV19 and TRBJ1-1; TRBD1 agrees at 7 bases. The V gene's germline CDR1 is LNHDA and CDR2 SQIVND (reference sequence). The ends lost 1 base at V and 7 bases at J; junction bases unmatched: 6. This CDR3 has 14 residues.

This clone was counted only a few times. One end of the junction does not line up with germline, which may come from a read error. The chain links TRBV7-7 to TRBJ2-5; 9 nucleotides align to TRBD2. From germline, CDR1 is SSHAT and CDR2 FNYEAQ (reference sequence). The CDR3 contains 15 residues. The CDR3 loop reads CASSLRPSGKETQYF. For the CDR3, the DNA is TGTGCTAGCAGCTTACGTCCTAGCGGGAAAGAGACCCAGTACTTC.

The chain has TRBV7-2 and TRBJ2-7, with 11 bases lining up with TRBD2. This CDR3 region has 14 residues. CDR1 is SGHTA, CDR2 FQGNSA, per germline. Unmatched junction bases numbered 7, after V lost 5 bases and J lost 7 bases. The CDR3 region has the DNA TGTGCCAGCAGCCGATCTATAGCGGGGGGGGAGCAGTACTTC. Translation: CASSRSIAGGEQYF.

This clone was seen only a few times. The chain uses TRBV4-3 and TRBJ2-7; 8 bases are shared with TRBD2. The J segment lost 0 bases and the V segment lost 4 bases, leaving 5 bases of the junction unmatched. The CDR3 loop spans 15 amino acids. CDR1 LGHNA and CDR2 YSLEER come from the germline V gene. The CDR3 region is CASSRAGGVSYEQYF. In DNA, the CDR3 is TGCGCCAGCAGCCGAGCCGGGGGGGTCTCCTACGAGCAGTACTTC.

The chain links TRBV5-1 to TRBJ1-5; a possible D gene is TRBD1 (5 bases). The V end was cut by 2 bases, the J end by 1 base, with 7 bases between. CDR3 length equals 14 residues. Germline CDR1 reads SGHRS; CDR2 reads YFSETQ. Here the CDR3 reads CASSLDRSNQPQHF. The CDR3 bases are TGCGCCAGCAGCTTAGACAGAAGCAATCAGCCCCAGCATTTT. The full variable domain, its missing parts supplied by reference TRBV5-1 and TRBJ1-5, is KAGVTQTPRYLIKTRGQQVTLSCSPISGHRSVSWYQQTPGQGLQFLFEYFSETQRNKGNFPGRFSGRQFSNSRSEMNVSTLELGDSALYLCASSLDRSNQPQHFGDGTRLSIL.

This clone was detected a few times. The chain employs TRBV5-4 and TRBJ1-2; a weak D match, TRBD1 (6 bases). The CDR3 runs 15 residues. V lost 1 base, J lost 0 bases, and 10 bases lay in between. The germline V gene encodes CDR1 SGHNT and CDR2 YYREEE (reference sequence). The CDR3 DNA sequence: TGTGCCAGCAGCTTGCGGGGGGCTCCTAACTATGGCTACACCTTC. Protein sequence: CASSLRGAPNYGYTF.

This clone was counted between two and nine times. The chain is built from TRBV6-1 and TRBJ2-1; 7 nucleotides match TRBD1. CDR3 length: 13 residues. CDR1 and CDR2 from the germline V gene are MNHNS and SASEGT. Trimming removed 5 bases from V and 7 bases from J; junction bases left unmatched: 5. The DNA of the CDR3 is TGTGCCAGCAGTTTGGACAGGTTTAATGAGCAGTTCTTC. It translates to CASSLDRFNEQFF.

This clone has just a few counts. This rearrangement joins TRBV21-1 to TRBJ2-7; TRBD1 is the table's D call, not checked against the DNA. TRBV21-1 is classified as a pseudogene. The CDR3 runs 13 residues. For the CDR3, the DNA is TGTGGGGGGGGACAGGGTCACTCCTACGAGCAGTACTTC. Translating it yields CGGGQGHSYEQYF.

The V call is TRBV6-1, the J call TRBJ1-6, with D possibly being TRBD1 (5 bases). The CDR3 totals 15 residues. From germline, CDR1 is MNHNS and CDR2 SASEGT. With 6 bases removed from V and 3 bases from J, the gap between germline ends came to 12 bases. The CDR3 here is CASSAGMFYNSPLHF. The CDR3 DNA reads TGTGCCAGCAGCGCAGGGATGTTCTATAATTCACCCCTCCACTTT.

V and J are TRBV4-1 and TRBJ2-3; TRBD2 is a possible D gene (7 bases). This CDR3 is built from 19 residues. The V end was cut by 2 bases, the J end by 0 bases, with 21 bases between. Per the germline V gene, CDR1 is MGHRA and CDR2 is YSYEKL. The CDR3 loop reads CASSQTGPGGIGSTDTQYF. CDR3 sequence (DNA): TGCGCCAGCAGCCAAACTGGTCCGGGGGGCATTGGTAGCACAGATACGCAGTATTTT.

The chain links TRBV7-2 to TRBJ1-1; D unclear. The CDR3 is made up of 13 amino acids. From germline, CDR1 is SGHTA and CDR2 FQGNSA. Trimming took 7 bases from V and 5 from J, leaving 14 bases between them. CDR3 DNA sequence: TGTGCCAGCACTCGTACAGTTGGTACTGAAGCTTTCTTT. Amino acid sequence: CASTRTVGTEAFF.

The rearrangement uses TRBV11-1 and TRBJ1-1; D ambiguous. V dropped 3 bases and J dropped 0 bases, with 11 bases sitting between them. There are 15 residues in the CDR3. Germline V lookup: CDR1 SGHAT, CDR2 FQDESV (reference sequence). The CDR3 loop reads CASSLQGRMNTEAFF. The CDR3 DNA reads as TGTGCCAGCAGCTTGCAAGGGAGAATGAACACTGAAGCTTTCTTT.

This clone came up a few times. A junction end diverges from the germline sequence, so it may reflect a read error. The chain uses TRBV10-3 and TRBJ2-7; 12 bases map to TRBD2. The germline CDR1 and CDR2 sequences are ENHRY and SYGVKD. The CDR3 is made up of 14 amino acids. The CDR3 is CASSNLAGGREQYF. CDR3 bases: TGTGCCAGCAGTAACCTAGCGGGGGGGCGGGAGCAGTACTTC.

In this sample, this clone turned up many times. The rearrangement links TRBV4-1 to TRBJ2-1, with D hard to call. The CDR3 contains 15 residues. Trimming removed 4 bases at V and 0 bases at J, with 10 bases between. Germline V gives CDR1 MGHRA, CDR2 YSYEKL. The CDR3 here is CASSPNPSSYNEQFF. The CDR3 DNA follows: TGCGCCAGCAGCCCCAACCCCAGCTCCTACAATGAGCAGTTCTTC.